This TCR beta chain appears in the sequencing data of a study of blood T cell repertoires in COVID-19. Per the original data handling: By means of reference gene primer amplification, nucleated cell counts were estimated. Profiling relied on immunoSEQ multiplex PCR, and the TCRdb table lists in-frame clones only, not all of them. V, J and clone size are taken as reported in that table, and D and trimming were inferred from the DNA itself. This table holds 150,000 to 200,000 clones, 80% to 90% found once. Those enrolled in Seattle joined during active infection and were followed longitudinally afterward. Trimming removed 5 bases at V and 9 bases at J, with 17 bases between. This CDR3 is built from 14 residues. Germline assignment: CDR1 SGHTA and CDR2 FQGNSA.

The sequenced material came from peripheral blood. This sequence joins TRBV7-2 and TRBJ2-1; no definite D call. This TCR was recovered from a woman aged 60-70 years with COVID-19, enrolled during active disease. CDR3 DNA: TGTGCCAGCAGCCCAACCCTTCTAGTTGGTGAGCAGTTCTTC. Translating it yields CASSPTLLVGEQFF.